These 5 T cell receptor beta chains were all obtained from the same sample, sequenced in a study of T cell repertoires in ileal Crohn's disease. Assay: immunoSEQ multiplex PCR; the TCRdb copy retains only in-frame clones and omits some. The data show about 12,000 clones, around 83% seen once. Time point meaning: neoterminal ileum biopsy at postoperative endoscopy, about 6 months after surgery. Sequencing was carried out using ileal tissue. The receptors stem from an adult with Crohn's disease.

V is TRBV5-6 and J is TRBJ2-7; perhaps TRBD1 as D (6 bases). The CDR3 contains 13 residues. Germline lookup yields CDR1 SGHDT and CDR2 YYEEEE. Trimming stripped 1 base from V and 5 bases from J, with 10 bases between. This CDR3 is CASSLQGPDEQYF. Written as DNA, the CDR3 is TGTGCCAGCAGCTTGCAGGGGCCGGACGAGCAGTACTTC.

This chain links TRBV9 with TRBJ1-2, with D possibly TRBD1 on 5 matching bases. This CDR3 has 17 amino acids. V was clipped by 3 bases and J by 2 bases, with 20 bases between them. The germline V gene encodes CDR1 SGDLS and CDR2 YYNGEE. The CDR3 bases are TGTGCCAGCAGCGCAATCGGCGGGGAGGGGACCAACTATGGCTACACCTTC. Translating gives CASSAIGGEGTNYGYTF.

The chain combines TRBV6-4 with TRBJ2-3; TRBD2 matches at 8 bases. The CDR3 is 15 amino acids. Germline CDR1 is MRHNA and CDR2 is SNTAGT. V was clipped by 0 bases and J by 1 base; unmatched bases: 0. CDR3 DNA sequence: TGTGCCAGCAGTGACTCTAGCGGGGGCACAGATACGCAGTATTTT. It yields the protein CASSDSSGGTDTQYF.

The chain links TRBV7-3 to TRBJ2-5; the D gene is possibly TRBD1 (5 bases). Trimming shortened V by 6 bases and J by 0 bases, and 14 bases separated the two germline ends. The V gene's germline CDR1 is SGHTA and CDR2 FQGTGA. There are 15 residues in the CDR3. The CDR3 region is CASSLEGANQETQYF. For the CDR3, the DNA is TGTGCCAGCAGTTTGGAAGGGGCCAACCAAGAGACCCAGTACTTC.

Notes on this clone: This same CDR3 is encoded by further DNA sequences in the sample. The chain carries TRBV6-1 and TRBJ1-5; D not certain. The V end lost 1 base, the J end lost 4 bases, and 8 bases lay between the germline ends. Per germline, CDR1 MNHNS and CDR2 SASEGT. This CDR3 has 14 amino acids. The CDR3 loop is CASSEGNRNQPQHF. DNA of the CDR3: TGTGCCAGCAGTGAAGGGAACAGAAATCAGCCCCAGCATTTT.